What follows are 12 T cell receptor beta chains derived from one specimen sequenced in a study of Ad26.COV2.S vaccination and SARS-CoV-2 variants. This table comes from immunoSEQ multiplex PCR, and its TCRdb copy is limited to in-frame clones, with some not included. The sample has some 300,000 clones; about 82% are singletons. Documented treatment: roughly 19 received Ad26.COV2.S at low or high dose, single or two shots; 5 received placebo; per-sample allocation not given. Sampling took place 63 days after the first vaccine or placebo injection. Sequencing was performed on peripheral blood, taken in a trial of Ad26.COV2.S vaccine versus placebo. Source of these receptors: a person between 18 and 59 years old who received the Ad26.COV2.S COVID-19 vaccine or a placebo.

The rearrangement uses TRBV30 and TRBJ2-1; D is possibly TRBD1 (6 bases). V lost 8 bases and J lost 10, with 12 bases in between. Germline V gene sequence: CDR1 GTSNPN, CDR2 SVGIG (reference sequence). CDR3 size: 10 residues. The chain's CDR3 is CALGAWEQFF. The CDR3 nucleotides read TGTGCCCTGGGGGCCTGGGAGCAGTTCTTC.

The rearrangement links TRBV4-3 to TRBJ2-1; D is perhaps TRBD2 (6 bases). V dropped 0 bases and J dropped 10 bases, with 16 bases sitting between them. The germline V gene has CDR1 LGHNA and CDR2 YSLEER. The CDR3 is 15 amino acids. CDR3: CASSQEVGPSGEQFF. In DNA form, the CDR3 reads TGCGCCAGCAGCCAAGAGGTGGGGCCCAGCGGGGAGCAGTTCTTC.

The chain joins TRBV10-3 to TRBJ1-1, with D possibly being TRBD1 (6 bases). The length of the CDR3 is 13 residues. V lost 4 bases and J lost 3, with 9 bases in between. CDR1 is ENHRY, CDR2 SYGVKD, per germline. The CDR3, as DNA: TGTGCCATCAGTGGGAGGGGGGACACTGAAGCTTTCTTT. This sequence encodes CAISGRGDTEAFF.

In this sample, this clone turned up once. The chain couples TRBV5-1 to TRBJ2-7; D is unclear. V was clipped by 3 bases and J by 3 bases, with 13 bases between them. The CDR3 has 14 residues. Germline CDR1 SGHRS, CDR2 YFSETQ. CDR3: CASSSQKPNYEQYF. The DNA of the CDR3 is TGCGCCAGCAGCTCCCAAAAGCCGAACTACGAGCAGTACTTC.

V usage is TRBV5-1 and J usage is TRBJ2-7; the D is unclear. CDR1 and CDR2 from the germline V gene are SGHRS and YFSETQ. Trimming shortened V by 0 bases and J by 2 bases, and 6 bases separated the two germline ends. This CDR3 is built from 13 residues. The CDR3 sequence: CASSLVGTYEQYF. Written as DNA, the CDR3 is TGCGCCAGCAGCTTGGTGGGGACCTACGAGCAGTACTTC. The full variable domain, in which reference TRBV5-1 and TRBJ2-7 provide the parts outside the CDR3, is KAGVTQTPRYLIKTRGQQVTLSCSPISGHRSVSWYQQTPGQGLQFLFEYFSETQRNKGNFPGRFSGRQFSNSRSEMNVSTLELGDSALYLCASSLVGTYEQYFGPGTRLTVT.

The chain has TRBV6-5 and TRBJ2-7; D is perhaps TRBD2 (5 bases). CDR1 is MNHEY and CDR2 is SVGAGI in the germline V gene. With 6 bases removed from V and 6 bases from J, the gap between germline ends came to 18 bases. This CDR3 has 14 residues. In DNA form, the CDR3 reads TGTGCCAGCAGGACGGACCCCATCGGGGTCGAGCAGTACTTC. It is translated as CASRTDPIGVEQYF.

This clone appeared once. The CDR3, as DNA: TGCAGTGCTAGTCAGGGACACTCCTACGAGCAGTACTTC. Protein: CSASQGHSYEQYF. This rearrangement joins TRBV20-1 to TRBJ2-7, with D tentatively TRBD1 (6 bases). Per the germline V gene, CDR1 is DFQATT and CDR2 is SNEGSKA (reference sequence). The CDR3 extends over 13 amino acids. V gave up 3 bases and J gave up 0 bases, with 9 bases separating them.

CDR3 residues: CASSDRTGGNYGYTF. CDR3 nucleotides: TGTGCCAGCAGTGACCGGACAGGGGGCAATTATGGCTACACCTTC. The chain joins TRBV6-1 to TRBJ1-2, with 11 nucleotides matching TRBD1. The J segment lost 5 bases and the V segment lost 3 bases, leaving 5 bases of the junction unmatched. The CDR3 extends over 15 amino acids. CDR1 is MNHNS and CDR2 is SASEGT in the germline V gene.

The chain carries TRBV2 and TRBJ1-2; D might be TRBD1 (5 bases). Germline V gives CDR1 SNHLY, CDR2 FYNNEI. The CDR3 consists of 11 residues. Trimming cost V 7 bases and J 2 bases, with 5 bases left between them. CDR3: CASKGNYGYTF. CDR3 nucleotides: TGTGCCAGCAAGGGGAACTATGGCTACACCTTC.

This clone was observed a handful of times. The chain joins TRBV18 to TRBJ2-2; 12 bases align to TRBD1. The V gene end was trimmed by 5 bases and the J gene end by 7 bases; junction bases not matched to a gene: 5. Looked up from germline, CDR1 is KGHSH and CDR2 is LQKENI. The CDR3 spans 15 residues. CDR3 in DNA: TGTGCCAGCTCAAGGGACAGGGGGCCGGACGGGGAGCTGTTTTTT. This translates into CASSRDRGPDGELFF.

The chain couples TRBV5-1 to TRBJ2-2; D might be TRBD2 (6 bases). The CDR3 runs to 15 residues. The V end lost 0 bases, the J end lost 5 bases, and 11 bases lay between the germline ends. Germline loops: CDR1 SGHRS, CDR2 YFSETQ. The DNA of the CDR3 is TGCGCCAGCAGCTTGGCCGGGAGCAGGACCGGGGAGCTGTTTTTT. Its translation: CASSLAGSRTGELFF.

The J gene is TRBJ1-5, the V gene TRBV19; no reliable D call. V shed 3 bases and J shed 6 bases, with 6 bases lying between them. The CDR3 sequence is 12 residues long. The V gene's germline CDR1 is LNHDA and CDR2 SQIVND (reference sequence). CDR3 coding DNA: TGTGCCAGTAGTATCGGTAGTCAGCCCCAGCATTTT. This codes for CASSIGSQPQHF. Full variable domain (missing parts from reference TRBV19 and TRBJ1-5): DGGITQSPKYLFRKEGQNVTLSCEQNLNHDAMYWYRQDPGQGLRLIYYSQIVNDFQKGDIAEGYSVSREKKESFPLTVTSAQKNPTAFYLCASSIGSQPQHFGDGTRLSIL.